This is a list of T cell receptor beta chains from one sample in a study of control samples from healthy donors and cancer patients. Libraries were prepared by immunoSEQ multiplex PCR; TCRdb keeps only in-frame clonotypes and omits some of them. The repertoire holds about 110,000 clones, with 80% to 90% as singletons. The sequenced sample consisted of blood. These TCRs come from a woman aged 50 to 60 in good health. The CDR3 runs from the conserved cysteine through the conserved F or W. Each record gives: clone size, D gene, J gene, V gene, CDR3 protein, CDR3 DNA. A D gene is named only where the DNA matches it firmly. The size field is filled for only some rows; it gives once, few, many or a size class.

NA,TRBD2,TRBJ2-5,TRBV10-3,CAISEVVGGAPGPQYF,TGTGCCATCAGTGAGGTTGTCGGGGGGGCCCCCGGTCCCCAGTACTTC
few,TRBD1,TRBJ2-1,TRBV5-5,CASSKLFRDRVSYNEQFF,TGTGCCAGCAGCAAATTATTCCGGGACAGGGTCTCCTACAATGAGCAGTTCTTC
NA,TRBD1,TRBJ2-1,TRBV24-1,CATSDLGSGTGVNEQFF,TGTGCCACCAGTGATTTGGGGAGCGGGACAGGGGTCAATGAGCAGTTCTTC
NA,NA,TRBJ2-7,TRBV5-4,CASSLTLRDEQYF,TGTGCCAGCAGCTTGACCCTACGGGACGAGCAGTACTTC
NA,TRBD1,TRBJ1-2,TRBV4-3,CASSQYTGGDYGYTF,TGCGCCAGCAGCCAATACACAGGGGGAGACTATGGCTACACCTTC
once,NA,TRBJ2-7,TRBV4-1,CASSQEDSRIEQYF,TGCGCCAGCAGCCAAGAGGACTCAAGGATCGAGCAGTACTTC
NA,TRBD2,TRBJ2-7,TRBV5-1,CASSVAPGTSGTSYEQYF,TGCGCCAGCAGTGTAGCCCCCGGGACTAGCGGTACCTCCTACGAGCAGTACTTC
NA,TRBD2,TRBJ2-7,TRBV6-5,CASSPAGTYEQYF,TGTGCCAGCAGTCCAGCGGGAACCTACGAGCAGTACTTC
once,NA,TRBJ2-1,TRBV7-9,CASRRKPGTSVRYEQFF,TGTGCCAGCAGGAGAAAACCCGGGACATCGGTCAGGTATGAGCAGTTCTTC
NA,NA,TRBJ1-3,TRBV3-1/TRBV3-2,CASSQGGGSGNTIYF,TGTGCCAGCAGCCAAGGGGGGGGGTCTGGAAACACCATATATTTT
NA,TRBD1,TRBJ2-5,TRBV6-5,CASSQDRLIVETQYF,TGTGCCAGCAGCCAGGACAGGCTTATTGTAGAGACCCAGTACTTC
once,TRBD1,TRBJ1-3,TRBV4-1,CASSQDTGGSWNTIYF,TGCGCCAGCAGCCAAGACACAGGGGGCAGTTGGAACACCATATATTTT
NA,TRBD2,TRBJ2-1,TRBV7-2,CASSLARLAGYNEQFF,TGTGCCAGCAGCTTAGCGCGGCTAGCGGGGTACAATGAGCAGTTCTTC
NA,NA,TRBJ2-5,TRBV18,CASSPGVQETQYF,TGTGCCAGCTCACCCGGGGTTCAAGAGACCCAGTACTTC